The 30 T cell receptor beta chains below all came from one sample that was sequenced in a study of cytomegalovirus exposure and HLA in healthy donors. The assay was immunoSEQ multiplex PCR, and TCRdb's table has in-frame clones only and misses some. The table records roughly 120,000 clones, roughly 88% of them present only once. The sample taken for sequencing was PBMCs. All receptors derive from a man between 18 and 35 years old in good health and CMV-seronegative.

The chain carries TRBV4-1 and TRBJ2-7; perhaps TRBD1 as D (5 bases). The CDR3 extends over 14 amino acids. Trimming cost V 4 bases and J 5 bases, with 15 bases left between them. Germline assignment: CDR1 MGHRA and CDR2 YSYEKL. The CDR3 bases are TGCGCCAGCAGCCTGTCCGACAGACATAACGAGCAGTACTTC. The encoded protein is CASSLSDRHNEQYF.

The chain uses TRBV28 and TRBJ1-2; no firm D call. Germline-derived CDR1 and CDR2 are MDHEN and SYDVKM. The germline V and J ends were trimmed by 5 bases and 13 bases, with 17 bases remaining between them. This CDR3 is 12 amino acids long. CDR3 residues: CASSPLLHAGTF. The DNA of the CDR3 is TGTGCCAGCAGTCCTCTGCTCCACGCCGGCACCTTC.

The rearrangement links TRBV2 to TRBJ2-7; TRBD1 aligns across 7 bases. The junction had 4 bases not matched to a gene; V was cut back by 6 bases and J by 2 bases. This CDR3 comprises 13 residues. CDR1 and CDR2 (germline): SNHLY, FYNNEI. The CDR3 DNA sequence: TGTGCCAGCAGGAGGGACAGTCCCTACGAGCAGTACTTC. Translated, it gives CASRRDSPYEQYF.

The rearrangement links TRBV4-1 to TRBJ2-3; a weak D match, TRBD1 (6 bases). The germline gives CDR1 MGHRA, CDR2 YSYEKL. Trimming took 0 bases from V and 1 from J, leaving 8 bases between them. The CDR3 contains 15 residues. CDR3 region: CASSQEAGGTDTQYF. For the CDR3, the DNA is TGCGCCAGCAGCCAAGAGGCAGGGGGCACAGATACGCAGTATTTT.

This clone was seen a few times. Here the CDR3 reads CASSESRVREQYF. As DNA, the CDR3 is TGCGCCAGCAGTGAGTCGCGAGTGCGGGAGCAGTACTTC. The chain recombines TRBV10-1 with TRBJ2-7; D unresolved. Looked up from germline, CDR1 is WNHNN and CDR2 is SYGVQD (reference sequence). This CDR3 contains 13 residues. V was pared by 0 bases and J by 7 bases, with 10 bases between.

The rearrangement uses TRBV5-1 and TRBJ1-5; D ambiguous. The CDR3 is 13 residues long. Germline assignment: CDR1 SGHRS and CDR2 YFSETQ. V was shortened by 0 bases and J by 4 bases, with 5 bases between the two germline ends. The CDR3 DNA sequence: TGCGCCAGCAGCTTGGAGCCAAATCAGCCCCAGCATTTT. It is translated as CASSLEPNQPQHF.

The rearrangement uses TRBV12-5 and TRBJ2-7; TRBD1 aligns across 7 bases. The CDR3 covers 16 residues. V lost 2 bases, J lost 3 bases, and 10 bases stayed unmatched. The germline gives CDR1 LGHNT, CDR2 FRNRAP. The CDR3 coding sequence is TGTGCTAGTGGTTTGTCCCACCGACAGGGAAACTACGAGCAGTACTTC. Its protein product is CASGLSHRQGNYEQYF.

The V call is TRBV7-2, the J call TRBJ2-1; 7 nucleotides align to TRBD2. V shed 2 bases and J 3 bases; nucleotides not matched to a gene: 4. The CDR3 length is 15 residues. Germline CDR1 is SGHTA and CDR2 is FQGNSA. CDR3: CASSLSGGDYNEQFF. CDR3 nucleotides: TGTGCCAGCAGCTTAAGTGGGGGGGACTACAATGAGCAGTTCTTC.

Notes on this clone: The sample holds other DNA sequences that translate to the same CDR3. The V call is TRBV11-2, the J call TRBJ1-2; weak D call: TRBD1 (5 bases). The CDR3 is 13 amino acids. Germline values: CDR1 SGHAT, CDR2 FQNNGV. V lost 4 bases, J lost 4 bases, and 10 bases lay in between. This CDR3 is CASSSTASYGYTF. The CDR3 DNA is TGTGCCAGCAGCTCGACAGCTTCCTATGGCTACACCTTC.

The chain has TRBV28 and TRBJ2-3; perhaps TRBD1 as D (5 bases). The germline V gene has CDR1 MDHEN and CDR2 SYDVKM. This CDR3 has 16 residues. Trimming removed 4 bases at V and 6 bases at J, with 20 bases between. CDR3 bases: TGTGCCAGCAGTTCGCAACAGGATCCTGCGTTGGATACGCAGTATTTT. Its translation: CASSSQQDPALDTQYF.

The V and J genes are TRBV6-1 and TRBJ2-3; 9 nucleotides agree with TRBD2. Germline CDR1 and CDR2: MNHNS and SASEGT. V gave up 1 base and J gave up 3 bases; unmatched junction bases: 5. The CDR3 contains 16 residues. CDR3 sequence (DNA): TGTGCCAGCAGTGAAGAGATAGCGGGAGCGACAGATACGCAGTATTTT. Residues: CASSEEIAGATDTQYF.

The CDR3 reads CASSLVDSEAFF. CDR3 nucleotide sequence: TGTGCCAGCAGCTTGGTGGACAGTGAAGCTTTCTTT. The J gene is TRBJ1-1, the V gene TRBV5-5; TRBD1 is a possible D gene (6 bases). CDR3 length: 12 amino acids. Germline assignment: CDR1 SGHKS and CDR2 YYEKEE (reference sequence). The germline V and J ends were trimmed by 0 bases and 7 bases, with 7 bases remaining between them.

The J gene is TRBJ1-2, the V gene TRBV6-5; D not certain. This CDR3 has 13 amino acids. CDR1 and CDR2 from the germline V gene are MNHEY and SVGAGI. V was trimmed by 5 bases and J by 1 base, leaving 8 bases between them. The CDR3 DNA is TGTGCCAGCAGTACGGGGTTTAACTATGGCTACACCTTC. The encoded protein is CASSTGFNYGYTF.

CDR3 sequence reads: CASGQSTDTQYF. The CDR3 nucleotides are TGTGCCAGTGGACAGAGCACAGATACGCAGTATTTT. The rearrangement links TRBV7-7 to TRBJ2-3; possibly TRBD1 for D (6 bases). Trimming took 9 bases from V and 0 from J, leaving 7 bases between them. Germline V CDR1 and CDR2: SSHAT, FNYEAQ (reference sequence). The CDR3 spans 12 residues.

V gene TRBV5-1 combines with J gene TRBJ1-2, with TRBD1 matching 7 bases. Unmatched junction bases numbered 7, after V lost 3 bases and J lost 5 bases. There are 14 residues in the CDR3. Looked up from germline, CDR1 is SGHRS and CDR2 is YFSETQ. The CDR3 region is CASSWQQGTYGYTF. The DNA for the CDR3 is TGCGCCAGCAGCTGGCAACAGGGGACTTATGGCTACACCTTC.

The CDR3 here is CASSRLVGTGKPDTQYF. The CDR3 DNA reads as TGTGCCAGCAGCCGCCTGGTCGGGACAGGGAAGCCAGATACGCAGTATTTT. V gene TRBV7-6 combines with J gene TRBJ2-3; TRBD1 aligns across 9 bases. This CDR3 region has 17 residues. Germline V gene data show CDR1 as SGHVS and CDR2 as FNYEAQ. V shed 5 bases and J 4 bases; nucleotides not matched to a gene: 13.

This CDR3 is CASRRDRVGETQYF. CDR3 bases: TGTGCCAGCAGGAGAGACAGGGTGGGGGAGACCCAGTACTTC. The rearrangement uses TRBV6-5 and TRBJ2-5, with 7 bases that match TRBD1. V was clipped by 6 bases and J by 5 bases; unmatched bases: 9. CDR3 size: 14 residues. Germline V CDR1 and CDR2: MNHEY, SVGAGI.

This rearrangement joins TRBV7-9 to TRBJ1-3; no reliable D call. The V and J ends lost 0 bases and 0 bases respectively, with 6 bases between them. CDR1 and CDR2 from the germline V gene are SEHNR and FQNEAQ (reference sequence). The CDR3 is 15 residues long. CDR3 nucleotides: TGTGCCAGCAGCTTAGCACAGATCTCTGGAAACACCATATATTTT. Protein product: CASSLAQISGNTIYF.

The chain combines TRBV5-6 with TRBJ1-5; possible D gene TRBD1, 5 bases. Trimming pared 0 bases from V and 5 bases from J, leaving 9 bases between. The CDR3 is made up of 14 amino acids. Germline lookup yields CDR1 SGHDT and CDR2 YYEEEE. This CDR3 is CASSLAVGDQPQHF. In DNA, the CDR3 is TGTGCCAGCAGCTTGGCGGTAGGGGATCAGCCCCAGCATTTT.

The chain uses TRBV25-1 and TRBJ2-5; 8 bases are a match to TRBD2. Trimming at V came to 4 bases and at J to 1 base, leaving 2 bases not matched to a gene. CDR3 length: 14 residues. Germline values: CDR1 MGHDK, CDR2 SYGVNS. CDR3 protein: CASSGGGPQETQYF. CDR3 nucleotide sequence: TGTGCCAGCAGTGGCGGGGGGCCCCAAGAGACCCAGTACTTC.

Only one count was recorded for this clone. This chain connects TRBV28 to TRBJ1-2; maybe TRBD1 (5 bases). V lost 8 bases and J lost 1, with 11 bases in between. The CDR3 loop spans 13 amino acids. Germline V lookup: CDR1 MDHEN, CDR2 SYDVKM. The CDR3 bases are TGTGCCAGCCAAAACAGGTTTAACTATGGCTACACCTTC. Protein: CASQNRFNYGYTF.

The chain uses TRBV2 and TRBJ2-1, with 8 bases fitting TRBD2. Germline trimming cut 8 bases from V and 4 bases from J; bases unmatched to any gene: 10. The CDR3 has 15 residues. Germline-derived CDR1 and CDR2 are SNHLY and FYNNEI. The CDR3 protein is CASAQTSALYNEQFF. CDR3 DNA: TGTGCCAGCGCGCAGACTAGCGCTCTATACAATGAGCAGTTCTTC.

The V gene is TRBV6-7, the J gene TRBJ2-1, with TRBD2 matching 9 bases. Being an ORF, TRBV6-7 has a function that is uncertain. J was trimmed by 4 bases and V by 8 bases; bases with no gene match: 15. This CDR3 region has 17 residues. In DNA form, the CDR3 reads TGTGCCAGCTCATACCCAGCGGGGGGATTATTATACAATGAGCAGTTCTTC. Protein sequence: CASSYPAGGLLYNEQFF.

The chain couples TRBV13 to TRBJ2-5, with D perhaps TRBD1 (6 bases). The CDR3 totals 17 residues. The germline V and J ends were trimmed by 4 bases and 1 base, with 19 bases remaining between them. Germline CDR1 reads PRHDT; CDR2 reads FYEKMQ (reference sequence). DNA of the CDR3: TGTGCCAGCAGCTCAAGGGGAATTGGGACACTCCAAGAGACCCAGTACTTC. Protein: CASSSRGIGTLQETQYF.

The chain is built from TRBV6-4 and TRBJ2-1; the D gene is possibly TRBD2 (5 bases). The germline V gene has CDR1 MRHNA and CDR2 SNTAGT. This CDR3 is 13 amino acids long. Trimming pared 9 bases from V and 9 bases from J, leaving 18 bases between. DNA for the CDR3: TGTGCCAGAAAGGGATGGAGGTGGACTGAGCAGTTCTTC. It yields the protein CARKGWRWTEQFF.

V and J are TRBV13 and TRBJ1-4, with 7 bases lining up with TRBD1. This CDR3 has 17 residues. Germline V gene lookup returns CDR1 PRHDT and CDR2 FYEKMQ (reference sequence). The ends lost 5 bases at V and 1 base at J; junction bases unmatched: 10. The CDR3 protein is CASSLTGAVGTNEKLFF. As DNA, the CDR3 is TGTGCCAGCAGCCTCACAGGGGCCGTAGGAACTAATGAAAAACTGTTTTTT. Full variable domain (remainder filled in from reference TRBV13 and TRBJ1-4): AAGVIQSPRHLIKEKRETATLKCYPIPRHDTVYWYQQGPGQDPQFLISFYEKMQSDKGSIPDRFSAQQFSDYHSELNMSSLELGDSALYFCASSLTGAVGTNEKLFFGSGTQLSVL.

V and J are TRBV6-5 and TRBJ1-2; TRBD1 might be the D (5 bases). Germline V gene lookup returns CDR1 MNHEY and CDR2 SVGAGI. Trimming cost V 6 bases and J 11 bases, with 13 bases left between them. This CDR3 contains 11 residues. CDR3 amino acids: CASSAGGEYTF. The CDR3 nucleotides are TGTGCCAGCAGCGCGGGGGGGGAATACACCTTC.

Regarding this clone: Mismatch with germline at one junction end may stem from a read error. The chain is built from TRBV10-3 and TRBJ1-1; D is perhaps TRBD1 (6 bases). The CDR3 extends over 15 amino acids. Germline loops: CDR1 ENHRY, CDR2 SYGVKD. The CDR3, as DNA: TGTGCCAGCAGTGAGGTATGGACAGTGAACACTGAAGCTTTCTTT. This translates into CASSEVWTVNTEAFF.

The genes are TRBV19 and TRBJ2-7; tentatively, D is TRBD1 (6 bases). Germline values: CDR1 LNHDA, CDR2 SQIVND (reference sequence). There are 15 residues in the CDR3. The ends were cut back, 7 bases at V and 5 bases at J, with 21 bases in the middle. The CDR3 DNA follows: TGTGCCAGTAAATCCGTAGACAGGCCTCCCGACGAGCAGTACTTC. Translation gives CASKSVDRPPDEQYF.

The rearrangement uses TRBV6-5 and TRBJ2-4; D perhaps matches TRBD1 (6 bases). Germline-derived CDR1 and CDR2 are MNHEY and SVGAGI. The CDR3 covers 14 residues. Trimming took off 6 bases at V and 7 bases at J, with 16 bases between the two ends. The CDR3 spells CASRPTGYWNIQYF. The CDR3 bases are TGTGCCAGCAGACCTACAGGGTATTGGAACATTCAGTACTTC.